The rows below give T cell receptor beta chains drawn from one sample of a study of T cells in Graves' hyperthyroidism and ophthalmopathy. Each CDR3 protein gets one entry after TCRdb re-called the multiplex PCR reads with MiXCR. The table shows some 490,000 distinct CDR3 sequences, with about 22% occurring only once. Sequences were obtained from blood. Receptors were obtained from a woman in her seventies with Graves' ophthalmopathy. CDR3s include the opening cysteine and the closing phenylalanine or tryptophan. A D gene is named only where the DNA matches it firmly. Clone size is shown for a subset of rows, as once, few, many or a class of expanded clone.

v_gene: TRBV12-3/TRBV12-4; j_gene: TRBJ1-5; abundance: few; d_gene: NA; CDR3aa: CASSLEGVGPQHF; CDR3nt: TGTGCCAGCAGTCTCGAGGGGGTGGGACCCCAGCATTTT
v_gene: TRBV19; j_gene: TRBJ2-1; abundance: many; d_gene: TRBD2; CDR3aa: CASSTQLAGGGNEQFF; CDR3nt: TGTGCCAGTAGTACCCAGCTAGCGGGGGGCGGTAATGAGCAGTTCTTC
v_gene: TRBV2; j_gene: TRBJ1-1; abundance: few; d_gene: NA; CDR3aa: CASKATSDRIEAFF; CDR3nt: TGTGCCAGCAAGGCGACCAGCGACAGGATTGAAGCTTTCTTT
v_gene: TRBV4-3; j_gene: TRBJ1-5; abundance: NA; d_gene: NA; CDR3aa: CASSQDSSGHRNQPQHF; CDR3nt: TGCGCCAGCAGCCAAGATTCCTCTGGACACCGAAATCAGCCCCAGCATTTT
v_gene: TRBV30; j_gene: TRBJ1-1; abundance: NA; d_gene: NA; CDR3aa: CAWSVGEVVNTEAFF; CDR3nt: TGTGCCTGGAGTGTAGGGGAGGTTGTGAACACTGAAGCTTTCTTT
v_gene: TRBV6-4; j_gene: TRBJ1-1; abundance: NA; d_gene: TRBD1; CDR3aa: CASSYSGQAGAEAFF; CDR3nt: TGTGCCAGCAGTTACTCGGGACAGGCAGGCGCTGAAGCTTTCTTT
v_gene: TRBV6-1; j_gene: TRBJ2-7; abundance: few; d_gene: NA; CDR3aa: CASSRDNYEQYF; CDR3nt: TGTGCCAGCAGCCGGGACAATTACGAGCAGTACTTC
v_gene: TRBV20-1; j_gene: TRBJ2-7; abundance: once; d_gene: NA; CDR3aa: CSARFPGNTYEQYF; CDR3nt: TGCAGTGCTAGATTTCCGGGGAACACCTACGAGCAGTACTTC
v_gene: TRBV15; j_gene: TRBJ1-4; abundance: NA; d_gene: NA; CDR3aa: CATRGGQGREKLFF; CDR3nt: TGTGCCACCAGGGGAGGGCAGGGGCGCGAAAAACTGTTTTTT
v_gene: TRBV3-1; j_gene: TRBJ2-7; abundance: NA; d_gene: TRBD2; CDR3aa: CASSPAGAGWEQYF; CDR3nt: TGTGCCAGCAGCCCAGCGGGAGCAGGGTGGGAGCAGTACTTC